This T cell receptor beta chain was identified during a study of beta chain features in type 1 diabetes. Study results and caveats: Within each of all four CD4+ subsets, Type 1 diabetes patients had TCRB CDR3s that were moderately but significantly shorter. Patients showed naive, central memory and Treg TCRB repertoires that appeared more similar than those of healthy donors. Fewer junction insertions and more nucleotide deletions appeared in type 1 diabetes patients.

Sorted CD4+ subsets: naive, central memory, regulatory, stem cell-like memory (CD45RO/CCR7/CD25/CD127/CD95/CD27 panel). The V end lost 0 bases, the J end lost 1 base, and 7 bases lay between the germline ends. Germline V CDR1 and CDR2: SGHRS, YFSETQ. The CDR3 has 14 residues. This clone showed up just a few times. Its antigen is currently unknown. Expressed TCRB transcripts were sequenced because the isolated RNA had all been reverse transcribed beforehand. Assay used: immunoSEQ multiplex PCR; TCRdb lists only in-frame clones, some missing. The sample contains 550,000 to 850,000 clones, around an eighth of which appear only once.

The chain uses TRBV5-1 and TRBJ1-1; D is perhaps TRBD1 (5 bases). Material for sequencing was naive CD4+ T cells from blood. This TCR derives from a man aged 18-30 years with type 1 diabetes. The CDR3 region has the DNA TGCGCCAGCAGCTTGGAGAGGGGGAACACTGAAGCTTTCTTT. Its protein is CASSLERGNTEAFF.